This note documents a single T cell receptor beta chain sequence. Germline V gene data show CDR1 as LNHDA and CDR2 as SQIVND (reference sequence). V was trimmed by 3 bases and J by 6 bases, leaving 12 bases between them. This CDR3 has 13 amino acids. The sample belongs to a study of shared clonotypes between healthy human individuals. Method: immunoSEQ multiplex PCR; TCRdb's copy keeps in-frame clones and lacks some. Seen here are around 2,000,000 clones, about 93% observed once, and the top ten hold more than 1.5%. CD45RO-negative, CCR7-selected cells formed the naive CD8 fraction, which excluded terminally differentiated effector memory CD45RA+ cells.

This sequence originates from a young man in good health. Some clones in this sample may be carry-over from other donors' samples. The chain combines TRBV19 with TRBJ2-7; D ambiguous. The specimen sequenced was naive CD8+ T cells from PBMCs. The CDR3: CASSMVRLSEQYF. CDR3 nucleotide sequence: TGTGCCAGTAGTATGGTCAGGTTGTCCGAGCAGTACTTC. Using reference TRBV19 and TRBJ2-7 for the parts outside the CDR3, the full variable domain is DGGITQSPKYLFRKEGQNVTLSCEQNLNHDAMYWYRQDPGQGLRLIYYSQIVNDFQKGDIAEGYSVSREKKESFPLTVTSAQKNPTAFYLCASSMVRLSEQYFGPGTRLTVT.